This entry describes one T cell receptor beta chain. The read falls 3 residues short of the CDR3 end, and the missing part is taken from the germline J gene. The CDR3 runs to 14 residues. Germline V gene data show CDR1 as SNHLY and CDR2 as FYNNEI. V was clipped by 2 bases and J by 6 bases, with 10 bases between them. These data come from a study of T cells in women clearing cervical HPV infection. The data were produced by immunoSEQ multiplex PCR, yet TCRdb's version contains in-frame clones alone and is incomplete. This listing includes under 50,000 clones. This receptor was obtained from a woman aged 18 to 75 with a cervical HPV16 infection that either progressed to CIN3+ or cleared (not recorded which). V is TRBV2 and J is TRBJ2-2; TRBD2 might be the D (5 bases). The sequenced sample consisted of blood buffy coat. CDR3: CASSEMRVAGELFF. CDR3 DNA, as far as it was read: TGTGCCAGCAGTGAAATGAGGGTCGCCGGGGAG.